This entry is about one TCR beta chain. This sample was taken from a study of identical twins. TCRdb reprocessed the 5' RACE reads with MiXCR, giving one entry per CDR3 protein. The table shows hundreds of thousands of distinct CDR3 sequences, with 18% occurring only once. Between the trimmed V and J ends, which lost 1 base and 3 bases, there was a span of 9 bases. The CDR3 has 13 residues. From germline, CDR1 is DFQATT and CDR2 SNEGSKA (reference sequence). Separately, the same data were catalogued under a study of T cells expressing NK-cell markers. That report adds: Each of roughly 6 donors carried dominant NKG2C+ clonotypes accounting for about 1.0-8% of CD8+ T cells. Four donors showed these clonotypes also leading the CD3+CD56-NKG2C+ fraction. There remained a lack of clarity about HCMV specificity of expanded NKG2C+ T cell clones.

The receptor was isolated from a woman aged 18-29 years in good health. The rearrangement uses TRBV20-1 and TRBJ1-1; possibly TRBD1 for D (5 bases). Material: PBMCs. The CDR3 is CSARALTDTEAFF. For the CDR3, the DNA is TGCAGTGCTAGAGCTTTGACAGACACTGAAGCTTTCTTT.